This is a list of T cell receptor beta chains from one sample in a study of blood T cell repertoires in COVID-19. Generated by immunoSEQ multiplex PCR, the TCRdb table keeps only in-frame clones and is missing some. The table shows 250,000 to 350,000 clones, with around nine tenths occurring only once. The sequenced sample was peripheral blood. These TCRs come from a woman between 40 and 50 years old who had recovered from COVID-19. CDR3s include the opening cysteine and the closing phenylalanine or tryptophan. A D gene is named only where the DNA matches it firmly. Not all rows give a size; the values are once, few, many and, for expanded clones, a class.

clone size,V gene,J gene,D gene,CDR3 DNA,CDR3 protein
few,TRBV7-2,TRBJ2-7,.,TGTGCCAGCAGCTTTGGAGAAAACCCCTACGAGCAGTACTTC,CASSFGENPYEQYF
.,TRBV30,TRBJ2-7,TRBD1,TGTGCCTGGACAGGGGGCTACGAGCAGTACTTC,CAWTGGYEQYF
few,TRBV29-1,TRBJ2-1,.,TGCAGCGTTGTATCGGGAGTGCTGCAGTTCTTC,CSVVSGVLQFF
.,TRBV9,TRBJ2-1,TRBD2,TGTGCCAGCAGCGTAGGGACTAGCGGGAAGGATAGGAATGAGCAGTTCTTC,CASSVGTSGKDRNEQFF
.,TRBV11-3,TRBJ2-3,TRBD2,TGTGCCAGCAGAGGACTAGCGGGAGGCACAGATACGCAGTATTTT,CASRGLAGGTDTQYF
.,TRBV30,TRBJ2-7,TRBD1,TGTGCCTGGGGGACCGGGACAGGGGTGGGGGAGCAGTACTTC,CAWGTGTGVGEQYF
.,TRBV14,TRBJ2-5,TRBD1,TGTGCCAGCAGCCAAGCCGGGACAGCTATGCAAGAGACCCAGTACTTC,CASSQAGTAMQETQYF
once,TRBV15,TRBJ1-2,.,TGTGCCACCAGCAGAGATGAATCATGGGGGCGGGATGGCTACACCTTC,CATSRDESWGRDGYTF
.,TRBV4-1,TRBJ2-5,.,TGCGCCAGCAGCCAAGGGCTAGCAGAGACCCAGTACTTC,CASSQGLAETQYF
few,TRBV28,TRBJ1-1,.,TGTGCCAGCAGTTTAGCGGGAGGGGTTACTGAAGCTTTCTTT,CASSLAGGVTEAFF
.,TRBV5-4,TRBJ1-4,.,TGTGCCAGCAGCTGGCTTTCGGGAGAAAAACTGTTTTTT,CASSWLSGEKLFF
.,TRBV27,TRBJ2-1,TRBD1,TGTGCCAGCAGTCCCCACGGGACAGCCGGCAGGTTCTTC,CASSPHGTAGRFF
.,TRBV18,TRBJ2-1,TRBD2,TGTGCCAGCTCACCACTCTTAGCGGGAGAGGGGTCCTACAATGAGCAGTTCTTC,CASSPLLAGEGSYNEQFF
.,TRBV18,TRBJ2-7,TRBD1,TGTGCCAGCTCACCAAAACAGGGGTGGTACGAGCAGTACTTC,CASSPKQGWYEQYF
.,TRBV7-9,TRBJ2-7,TRBD1,TGTGCCAGCAGCTCCACAGGGGGCAGTTACGAGCAGTACTTC,CASSSTGGSYEQYF
.,TRBV30,TRBJ2-7,.,TGTGCCTGGAGTAAACCGGGACTTAGGGGCTACGAGCAGTACTTC,CAWSKPGLRGYEQYF
.,TRBV5-1,TRBJ1-1,.,TGCGCCAGCAGCTCGGTGCCGAGCCGCGATAAAGACACTGAAGCTTTCTTT,CASSSVPSRDKDTEAFF
.,TRBV28,TRBJ1-4,.,TGTGCCAGCAGTGTCTACAGGGCCACTAATGAAAAACTGTTTTTT,CASSVYRATNEKLFF
.,TRBV19,TRBJ1-2,.,TGTGCCAGTAGTATAGCTTCCGTTAACTATGGCTACACCTTC,CASSIASVNYGYTF
.,TRBV5-1,TRBJ2-1,.,TGCGCCAGCAGGAGTCTAGCGACAACCTACAATGAGCAGTTCTTC,CASRSLATTYNEQFF
.,TRBV28,TRBJ2-7,.,TGTGCCAGCAGCTCTCCCAGTAATTCCTACGAGCAGTACTTC,CASSSPSNSYEQYF
.,TRBV5-5,TRBJ2-3,TRBD2,TGTGCCAGCAGCCCTAGCGGGACGGGGACAGATACGCAGTATTTT,CASSPSGTGTDTQYF
few,TRBV2,TRBJ1-5,.,TGTGCCAGCCGGCGGGTTTCAGGTAGCAATCAGCCCCAGCATTTT,CASRRVSGSNQPQHF
.,TRBV2,TRBJ2-5,TRBD2,TGTGCCAGCAGTGATGCTAGCGGGAGCGGCCCTAGAGAGACCCAGTACTTC,CASSDASGSGPRETQYF
.,TRBV10-3,TRBJ2-1,.,TGTGCCATCACGAGCCCAGGGTCACACAATGAGCAGTTCTTC,CAITSPGSHNEQFF
few,TRBV27,TRBJ1-5,TRBD1,TGTGCCAGCAGGGCTGGACAGGATAGCAATCAGCCCCAGCATTTT,CASRAGQDSNQPQHF
.,TRBV30,TRBJ2-5,.,TGTGCCTGGAGGCGGGGCGTGGGTGCGGAGACCCAGTACTTC,CAWRRGVGAETQYF
.,TRBV11-3,TRBJ1-4,.,TGTGCCAGCAGCACACCGTTGGGAGGGCTGTTTTTT,CASSTPLGGLFF
.,TRBV2,TRBJ1-4,.,TGTGCCAGCAGTCAACTGAACAGACAACTTTTT,CASSQLNRQLF
many,TRBV5-1,TRBJ1-5,.,TGCGCCAGCAGCTTAGGGGTTTATAGCAATCAGCCCCAGCATTTT,CASSLGVYSNQPQHF
.,TRBV6-5,TRBJ1-5,.,TGTGCCACCGGGTCTCTGGGGCCCCAGCATTTT,CATGSLGPQHF
once,TRBV10-1,TRBJ2-7,.,TGCGCCAGCAGTGAGAATGGGGCTTACGAGCAGTACTTC,CASSENGAYEQYF
.,TRBV2,TRBJ2-5,TRBD2,TGTGCCAGCACGCGACTAGCGGGATTTCAAGAGACCCAGTACTTC,CASTRLAGFQETQYF
.,TRBV24-1,TRBJ2-1,.,TGTGCCACCAGTGATTTGCAGCAGGGTTCACGGGAGCAGTTCTTC,CATSDLQQGSREQFF
.,TRBV5-1,TRBJ2-7,TRBD1,TGCGCCAGCAGGGAGGGACAGGGGTCATACGAGCAGTACTTC,CASREGQGSYEQYF
.,TRBV30,TRBJ2-2,TRBD2,TGTGCCTGGGTAGCGGGGCCGAACACCGGGGAGCTGTTTTTT,CAWVAGPNTGELFF
.,TRBV19,TRBJ2-7,.,TGTGCCAGTAGTATAGATCGAATTTGGGGGGTCGAGCAGTACTTC,CASSIDRIWGVEQYF
.,TRBV9,TRBJ2-7,.,TGTGCCAGCAGCGTAGTACTAGAGCTGTACGAGCAGTACTTC,CASSVVLELYEQYF
.,TRBV15,TRBJ2-7,TRBD2,TGTGCCACCAGCAAGCGGGGGTTTACCGAGCAGTACTTC,CATSKRGFTEQYF
few,TRBV28,TRBJ1-5,.,TGTGCCAGCAGTGGCCAGGGGTCCCATGGGAATCAGCCCCAGCATTTT,CASSGQGSHGNQPQHF
.,TRBV6-5,TRBJ2-7,.,TGTGCCAGCAGTTACTCGATGGCAGACTCCTACGAGCAGTACTTC,CASSYSMADSYEQYF
few,TRBV24-1,TRBJ1-5,.,TGTGCCACCAGTGATACAGGCTGGCCCCAGCATTTT,CATSDTGWPQHF
.,TRBV6-5,TRBJ1-1,.,TGTGCCAGCAGTACGACAAGGAACACTGAAGCTTTCTTT,CASSTTRNTEAFF
.,TRBV28,TRBJ2-1,TRBD2,TGTGCCAGCAGTTCTCCGGGACTAGAACTCAATGAGCAGTTCTTC,CASSSPGLELNEQFF
.,TRBV24-1,TRBJ2-2,.,TGTGCCACCAGTTACAGCAGATCCGAGGGGCTGTTTTTT,CATSYSRSEGLFF
.,TRBV9,TRBJ2-3,TRBD2,TGTGCCAGCAGCTCCCAGGTAGCGGGAGCGGTAGATACGCAGTATTTT,CASSSQVAGAVDTQYF
.,TRBV7-2,TRBJ2-7,.,TGTGCCAGCAGCTTAGGGGGACATTACGAGCAGTACTTC,CASSLGGHYEQYF
.,TRBV29-1,TRBJ2-3,TRBD2,TGCAGCGTTGAAGGACTAGCGGGAACAGATACGCAGTATTTT,CSVEGLAGTDTQYF
.,TRBV5-4,TRBJ2-1,TRBD2,TGTGCCAGCAGCGCCCCACTAGCGGGAGGAACCTACAATGAGCAGTTCTTC,CASSAPLAGGTYNEQFF
.,TRBV14,TRBJ2-7,TRBD2,TGTGCCAGCAGCCAAGAGCGGAGCGGGACCTACGAGCAGTACTTC,CASSQERSGTYEQYF
.,TRBV20-1,TRBJ2-1,.,TGCAGTGCCGCCCGAGGCAATGAGCAGTTCTTC,CSAARGNEQFF
.,TRBV3-1/TRBV3-2,TRBJ2-3,TRBD2,TGTGCCAGCAGCCGCCGACTAGCGGGAACAGATACGCAGTATTTT,CASSRRLAGTDTQYF
.,TRBV15,TRBJ1-2,.,TGTGCCACCGCACAAACCAACTATGGCTACACCTTC,CATAQTNYGYTF
few,TRBV5-4,TRBJ2-5,TRBD2,TGTGCCAGCAGCCCCCTAGCGGGAGGGCAAGAGACCCAGTACTTC,CASSPLAGGQETQYF